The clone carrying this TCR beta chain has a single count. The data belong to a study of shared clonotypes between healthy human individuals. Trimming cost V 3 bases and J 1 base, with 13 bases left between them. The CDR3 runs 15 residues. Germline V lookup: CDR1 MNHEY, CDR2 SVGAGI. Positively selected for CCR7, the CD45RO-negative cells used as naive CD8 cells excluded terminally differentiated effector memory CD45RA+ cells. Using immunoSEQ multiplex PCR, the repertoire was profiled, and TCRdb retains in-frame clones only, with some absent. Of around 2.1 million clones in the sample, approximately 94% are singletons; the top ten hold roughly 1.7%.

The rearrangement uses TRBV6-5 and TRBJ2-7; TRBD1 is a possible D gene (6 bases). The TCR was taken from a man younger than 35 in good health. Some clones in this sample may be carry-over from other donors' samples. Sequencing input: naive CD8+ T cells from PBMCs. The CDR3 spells CASSYRVGQSYEQYF. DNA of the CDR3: TGTGCCAGCAGTTATAGGGTGGGACAATCCTACGAGCAGTACTTC.